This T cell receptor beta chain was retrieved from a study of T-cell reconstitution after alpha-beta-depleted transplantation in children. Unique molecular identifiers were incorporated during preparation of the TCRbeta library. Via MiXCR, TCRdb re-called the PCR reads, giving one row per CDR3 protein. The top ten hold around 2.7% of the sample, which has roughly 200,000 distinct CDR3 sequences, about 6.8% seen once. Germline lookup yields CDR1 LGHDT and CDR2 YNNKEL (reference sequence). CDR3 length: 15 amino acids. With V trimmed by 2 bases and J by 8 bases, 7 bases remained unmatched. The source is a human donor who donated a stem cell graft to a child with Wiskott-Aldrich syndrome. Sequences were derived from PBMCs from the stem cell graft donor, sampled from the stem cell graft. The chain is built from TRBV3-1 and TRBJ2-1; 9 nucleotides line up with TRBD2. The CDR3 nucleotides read TGTGCCAGCAGCCAAAAGGCGGGAGGGCACGATGAGCAGTTCTTC. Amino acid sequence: CASSQKAGGHDEQFF.